A single sample gave rise to the 20 T cell receptor beta chains below, sequenced in a study of T cells in women clearing cervical HPV infection. Clones were read by immunoSEQ multiplex PCR, and TCRdb kept only the in-frame ones, dropping some. Recorded here are fewer than 30,000 clones; the top ten clones represent about 3.7%. Sequencing was performed on blood buffy coat. Receptors originate from a woman aged 18 to 69 with a cervical HPV16 infection that either progressed to CIN3+ or cleared (not recorded which).

As concerns this clone: The read comes to an end 3 residues before the CDR3 does, leaving the germline J gene to fill in the end. The rearrangement links TRBV19 to TRBJ2-1; a possible D gene is TRBD1 (7 bases). Trimming took 6 bases from V and 2 from J, leaving 14 bases between them. The CDR3 runs to 15 residues. Germline CDR1 and CDR2: LNHDA and SQIVND (reference sequence). CDR3 region: CASSQGGEAYNEQFF. The sequenced part of the CDR3 DNA is TGTGCCAGTAGCCAGGGGGGAGAGGCCTACAATGAG.

Frequency places this clone as medium-sized. The read ends 3 residues shy of where the CDR3 ends; the end is completed using the germline J gene. This chain links TRBV7-3 with TRBJ2-7, with a weak D call TRBD1 (6 bases). Germline CDR1 reads SGHTA; CDR2 reads FQGTGA. V was cut by 2 bases and J by 0 bases, with 11 bases left in between. There are 15 residues in the CDR3. The CDR3 here is CASSLYQGSSYEQYF. The CDR3 DNA, read in part, is TGTGCCAGCAGCTTATACCAGGGGAGCTCCTACGAG.

For this clone: Compared with germline, one end of the junction differs, possibly owing to a read error. CDR3 sequence: CASSQGGPHGTQYF. CDR3 DNA (partial): TGCGCCAGCAGCCAAGGGGGGCCTCATGGGACC. This sequence joins TRBV4-2 and TRBJ2-5; D is possibly TRBD1 or TRBD2 (6 bases each). Coverage ceases 3 residues before the CDR3 finishes, and the germline J gene fills in the end. Germline-derived CDR1 and CDR2 are LGHNA and YNFKEQ. The CDR3 spans 14 residues.

Comments on this clone: The CDR3 is cut off 3 residues early in the read; its end comes from the germline J gene. The chain couples TRBV20-1 to TRBJ2-7, with D perhaps matching TRBD1 (6 bases). Germline-derived CDR1 and CDR2 are DFQATT and SNEGSKA (reference sequence). Trimming took 3 bases from V and 0 from J, leaving 9 bases between them. The CDR3 contains 13 residues. The sequenced CDR3 bases are TGCAGTGCTAGGGACAGCATCTCCTACGAG. Protein: CSARDSISYE. The whole CDR3 protein reads CSARDSISYEQYF.

About this clone itself: The CDR3 end falls 3 residues outside the read, so it is completed with the germline J gene. The chain carries TRBV7-6 and TRBJ1-2, with unresolved D. Germline V gene lookup returns CDR1 SGHVS and CDR2 FNYEAQ. The CDR3 sequence is 18 residues long. The part of the CDR3 DNA that was read is TGTGCCAGCACCATTCAAGTCTCTGGGCTTACCGATACCTACGAC. This sequence encodes CASTIQVSGLTDTYD. The CDR3 in its entirety is CASTIQVSGLTDTYDYTF.

As to this clone: From the germline J gene comes the end of the CDR3, since the read stops 3 residues before it. This chain joins TRBV29-1 and TRBJ2-1; D gene uncertain. CDR3 length: 11 residues. V was cut by 8 bases and J by 8 bases, with 13 bases left in between. CDR1 SQVTM and CDR2 ANQGSEA come from the germline V gene. The sequenced part of the CDR3 DNA is TGCAGCCTCCAGGTTTTGGATGAG. Its protein product is CSLQVLDE. The entire CDR3 protein is CSLQVLDEQFF.

Notes on this clone: The CDR3 is cut off 3 residues early in the read; its end comes from the germline J gene. V is TRBV7-3 and J is TRBJ2-7; D gene uncertain. The CDR3 is 14 residues long. Trimming removed 0 bases at V and 4 bases at J, with 10 bases between. Germline V gene lookup returns CDR1 SGHTA and CDR2 FQGTGA. The sequenced part of the CDR3 DNA is TGTGCCAGCAGCTTAACCGGCGGATCTTACGAG. Its translation: CASSLTGGSYE. The CDR3 reads in full as CASSLTGGSYEQYF. The full variable domain, in which reference TRBV7-3 and TRBJ2-7 provide the parts outside the CDR3, is GAGVSQTPSNKVTEKGKYVELRCDPISGHTALYWYRQSLGQGPEFLIYFQGTGAADDSGLPNDRFFAVRPEGSVSTLKIQRTERGDSAVYLCASSLTGGSYEQYFGPGTRLTVT.

As for this clone: The CDR3 end is not reached by the read, which stops 3 residues before it; the germline J gene fills it in. This chain connects TRBV20-1 to TRBJ1-5, with 8 nucleotides matching TRBD1. V was clipped by 0 bases and J by 7 bases; unmatched bases: 17. Per the germline V gene, CDR1 is DFQATT and CDR2 is SNEGSKA (reference sequence). The CDR3 has 18 amino acids. This CDR3 is CSARDPLYWTGNGQPQHF. CDR3 bases read: TGCAGTGCTAGAGATCCCCTTTACTGGACAGGGAATGGGCAGCCC.

As to this clone: With the read ending 3 residues before the CDR3 end, the germline J gene is used to fill in that end. The chain joins TRBV20-1 to TRBJ1-5, with 8 bases lining up with TRBD1. The CDR3 runs to 19 residues. Trimming at V came to 1 base and at J to 5 bases, leaving 19 bases not matched to a gene. The germline V gene encodes CDR1 DFQATT and CDR2 SNEGSKA (reference sequence). The CDR3: CSARVHSMDRAPPHQPQHF. The sequenced part of the CDR3 DNA is TGCAGTGCTAGAGTACATTCCATGGACAGGGCGCCTCCCCATCAGCCC.

Note on this clone: A read error may produce the germline difference seen at one junction end. The CDR3 is cut off 3 residues early in the read; its end comes from the germline J gene. The chain uses TRBV4-2 and TRBJ1-2; 12 positions agree with TRBD1. CDR1 is LGHNA and CDR2 is YNFKEQ in the germline V gene. CDR3 size: 16 residues. The CDR3 bases that were read are TGCGCCAGCAGCCAAGTCGGGACAGGGGGCGGGAGTGGC. It encodes CASSQVGTGGGSG. The full CDR3 protein is CASSQVGTGGGSGYTF.

For this clone: Coverage ceases 3 residues before the CDR3 finishes, and the germline J gene fills in the end. The J gene is TRBJ2-3, the V gene TRBV6-2 or TRBV6-3; 9 bases are shared with TRBD2. In germline, CDR1 is MNHEY, CDR2 SVGEGT. The CDR3 consists of 15 residues. CDR3 sequence reads: CASTSRRGGVETQYF. Partial CDR3 DNA: TGTGCCAGCACCTCACGGCGGGGGGGCGTTGAGACG.

For this clone: The read terminates 3 residues ahead of where the CDR3 ends, so the germline J gene completes it. This rearrangement joins TRBV6-1 to TRBJ2-2; D tentatively reads TRBD1 or TRBD2 (6 bases each). Germline V gene data show CDR1 as MNHNS and CDR2 as SASEGT. The CDR3 contains 15 residues. V was shortened by 5 bases and J by 3 bases, with 13 bases between the two germline ends. The covered CDR3 bases are TGTGCCAGCAGTAAAGGGGGGCCTTACACCGGGGAG. Amino acid sequence: CASSKGGPYTGE. The CDR3 reads in full as CASSKGGPYTGELFF.

Comments on this clone: The read is 3 residues too short to cover the CDR3 end, so that end is filled in from the germline J gene. The chain carries TRBV29-1 and TRBJ2-2, with 8 bases that match TRBD1. Germline V gene lookup returns CDR1 SQVTM and CDR2 ANQGSEA. The length of the CDR3 is 12 residues. CDR3 in amino acids: CSCRGRGEKLFF. Incomplete CDR3 DNA: TGCAGCTGCAGGGGGCGCGGGGAAAAG.

Concerning this clone: The CDR3 end falls 3 residues outside the read, so it is completed with the germline J gene. The chain combines TRBV18 with TRBJ1-5; D is perhaps TRBD1 (6 bases). CDR3 length: 16 amino acids. CDR1 is KGHSH and CDR2 is LQKENI in the germline V gene. CDR3 DNA, as far as it was read: TGTGCCAGCTCACCACAACTAGCGGGGGGCACAGATCCC. Protein product: CASSPQLAGGTDP. The whole CDR3 sequence reads CASSPQLAGGTDPQHF.

On this clone itself: Read data end 3 residues before the CDR3 end; the end is taken from the germline J gene. The rearrangement links TRBV10-3 to TRBJ2-5; a possible D gene is TRBD2 (6 bases). CDR1 ENHRY and CDR2 SYGVKD come from the germline V gene. The ends were cut back, 4 bases at V and 5 bases at J, with 11 bases in the middle. The CDR3 contains 13 residues. The CDR3: CAISGLGGETQYF. CDR3 bases read: TGTGCCATCAGTGGCCTCGGGGGTGAGACC.

In regard to this clone: The read gets to within 3 residues of the CDR3 end, and the germline J gene fills in the rest. The gene calls are TRBV18 and TRBJ2-3; a weak D match, TRBD2 (5 bases). The germline gives CDR1 KGHSH, CDR2 LQKENI. Trimming pared 0 bases from V and 5 bases from J, leaving 6 bases between. The CDR3 runs 13 residues. The CDR3 sequence is CASSPPGEDTQYF. The CDR3 bases that were read are TGTGCCAGCTCACCACCCGGGGAAGATACG. The variable domain in full, with the rest retrieved from reference TRBV18 and TRBJ2-3, is NAGVMQNPRHLVRRRGQEARLRCSPMKGHSHVYWYRQLPEEGLKFMVYLQKENIIDESGMPKERFSAEFPKEGPSILRIQQVVRGDSAAYFCASSPPGEDTQYFGPGTRLTVL.

As for this clone: The missing CDR3 end, 3 residues past where the read stops, is filled in from the germline J gene. The chain carries TRBV6-2 or TRBV6-3 and TRBJ1-5, with D tentatively TRBD1 (6 bases). V lost 6 bases and J lost 1, with 10 bases in between. Germline values: CDR1 MNHEY, CDR2 SVGEGT. The CDR3 has 14 amino acids. CDR3 DNA (partial): TGTGCCAGCAGACAGGGATTGAGCAATCAGCCC. Residues: CASRQGLSNQP. The whole CDR3 protein is CASRQGLSNQPQHF.

As concerns this clone: The read terminates 3 residues before the CDR3 end, so the remaining end is supplied by the germline J gene. The V call is TRBV4-2, the J call TRBJ2-7; 14 nucleotides agree with TRBD2. Germline CDR1 and CDR2: LGHNA and YNFKEQ. The CDR3 runs to 20 residues. V was clipped by 4 bases and J by 0 bases; unmatched bases: 14. The CDR3 DNA, read in part, is TGTGCCAGCAGCCCTAATAGACGGACTAGCGGGGGGTACTACTCCTACGAG. Amino acids: CASSPNRRTSGGYYSYE. In full, the CDR3 is CASSPNRRTSGGYYSYEQYF.

With regard to this clone: Read coverage stops 3 residues before the CDR3 terminus; the germline J gene supplies the remainder. The chain couples TRBV19 to TRBJ1-5; D gene unclear. From germline, CDR1 is LNHDA and CDR2 SQIVND (reference sequence). With 1 base removed from V and 6 bases from J, the gap between germline ends came to 4 bases. This CDR3 is built from 12 residues. The covered CDR3 bases are TGTGCCAGTAGTATAGGCGTTCAGCCC. Translating it yields CASSIGVQP. The whole CDR3 region reads CASSIGVQPQHF.

As to this clone: The missing CDR3 end, 3 residues past where the read stops, is filled in from the germline J gene. The genes are TRBV6-2 or TRBV6-3 and TRBJ2-3, with TRBD2 matching 12 bases. Germline V lookup: CDR1 MNHEY, CDR2 SVGEGT. This CDR3 has 13 residues. The sequenced part of the CDR3 DNA is TGTGCCAGCGACTCCGGGACTAGCGGGACG. Translated, it gives CASDSGTSGT. The whole CDR3 is CASDSGTSGTQYF.